This T cell receptor beta chain was sequenced during a study of response to subunit inactivated influenza vaccine. This clonotype was observed many times. Germline loops: CDR1 SGHRS, CDR2 YFSETQ. The CDR3 is 17 amino acids. After removal of 2 bases from V and 2 bases from J, the junction contained 10 bases not matched to a gene. TCRdb reanalysed the RT-PCR reads using MiXCR and keeps one entry per CDR3 protein. The sample includes about 570,000 distinct CDR3 sequences, around 11% of them seen just once. These data also featured in a second study, about T cells expressing NK-cell markers. From that study: For TCR beta, cDNA was produced by 5'RACE template switching with UMIs. Of eight sequenced donors, seven were HCMV-seropositive and one HCMV-seronegative.

The material was PBMCs from blood, obtained on the day of vaccination. The receptor was isolated from a man aged 50-59 years who received an inactivated influenza vaccine. This sequence joins TRBV5-1 and TRBJ2-7; 10 bases fit TRBD2. The CDR3 protein is CASSFFRTSGDPYEQYF. The DNA of the CDR3 is TGCGCCAGCAGCTTTTTCCGGACTAGCGGTGATCCCTACGAGCAGTACTTC.